The T cell receptor (beta chain) described here comes from a study of metastatic and nonmetastatic thyroid tumors. Across the study: Comparison of repertoires was carried out across blood and tumor or nodule tissue from malignant and benign thyroid patients.

There were no patients who had received any treatment before thyroid surgery. The V gene's germline CDR1 is SGHTA and CDR2 FQGTGA. The CDR3 has 13 amino acids. Trimming removed 5 bases at V and 5 bases at J, with 13 bases between. Study-level findings and limits: Compared with benign nodules, malignant thyroid tumors were reported to have significantly higher TCR beta diversity in both blood and tumor.

This clone was picked up many times. The antigen remains undetermined. Under the authors' procedure: For papillary thyroid cancer, a distant-metastasis classifier was constructed from CDR3 differences observed across clinicopathological groups. TCRdb re-called clones via MiXCR from the PCR reads. TCRdb, not the original authors, processed these V and J calls. Of 20,000 to 25,000 clones detected, about 17% appear once; the ten largest clones hold 21%. The receptor comes from a male donor with papillary thyroid cancer or a benign thyroid nodule (not recorded which). Some clones in this sample may be carry-over from other donors' samples. Material for sequencing was blood. The chain joins TRBV7-3 to TRBJ2-7; weak D call: TRBD1 (6 bases). CDR3 sequence: CASSVNQGNEQYF. The CDR3, as DNA: TGTGCCAGCAGCGTAAACCAGGGGAACGAGCAGTACTTC.